This T cell receptor (beta chain) is drawn from a study of cytomegalovirus exposure and HLA in healthy donors (dated 2017 in TCRdb). Study-wide context: An earlier analysis of roughly 610 of the donors reported 276 Gb of sequence data and 117 million unique TCR beta sequences obtained from around 190 million T cells. Four or five DR-DQ haplotypes were treated as single units for association and clustering because of strong linkage in the cohort. HLA typing included class I and class II loci at four-digit resolution. Among roughly 400 genotyped donors of the cohort, an average of approximately 200,000 unique TCR beta nucleotide sequences was sequenced per donor, of which about 19% were non-productive. In a later genetic analysis, genome-wide SNP genotypes for about 60% of the 666 donors were used, and that subset was treated as a discovery cohort. In addition to the first cohort of 666 subjects, a separate validation cohort of 120 different subjects was used. The study used immunosequencing to profile the T cell repertoires of 666 subjects and linked those repertoires to cytomegalovirus serostatus. Alongside the repertoire data, information on donor age, sex, ethnicity and CMV serostatus was compiled. An early release that covered more than 550 HLA-typed donors contained approximately 300 gigabases of sequencing data and tens of millions of unique TCR sequences. Of the roughly 400 genotyped donors, more than 75% were placed in the genetic ancestry cluster associated with self-reported Caucasian donors. The number of donors typed differed by locus, with 629-630 for A, B, C, DRB1 and DQB1, 522 for DQA1, over 600 for DPA1, and about 450 for DPB1. The study combined high-throughput TCR immunosequencing, statistical association of individual TCRs with disease status, and machine learning to predict cytomegalovirus infection status. All discovery cohort repertoires had been generated on a single sequencing platform. In the later analysis, no new phenotypic data were used to find candidate immune exposures; instead, reliance was placed on TCR beta sequences and their occurrence across donors. The study was designed to test whether signatures of past pathogen exposure could be identified by cataloging public T cell receptors. A later analysis re-analyzed previously published TCR beta repertoires from roughly 600 donors and added high-resolution HLA genotyping to study TCR occurrence patterns. An earlier analysis of 587 of the donors applied high-throughput TCR beta sequencing to assess whether each TCR beta V gene segment acted as functional or pseudogenic. Here is what the overall study found, with its caveats: Correlated functional status among segregating V segments might be attributable to linkage disequilibrium, but an unknown experimental factor could not be ruled out. The 87-base-pair reads could not distinguish some IMGT-functional V segments, including TRBV6-2 and TRBV6-3, so those segments were excluded. Immune exposure information for the cohort was limited to CMV serostatus. In a later analysis, most CMV-associated TCR beta chains were found to appear HLA-restricted, with HLA associations seemingly driven largely by CMV exposure. In this cohort, only TCR beta chains were sequenced, and detectable features were limited by the absence of alpha or paired-chain data. According to a later analysis, TCR association rates differed among HLA loci, with DRB1 alleles showing the most associated TCRs and HLA-C alleles showing the fewest. The study listed 164 TCR beta chains as associated with cytomegalovirus. A later analysis found that HLA-associated TCR beta chains were more clonally expanded and had lower generation probabilities than equally common non-associated chains. In a later analysis, over 15,000 TCR beta sequences were associated with specific HLA alleles at a false discovery rate of 0.05. Strong co-occurrence of HLA alleles, especially DR and DQ, made assigning TCR associations to individual alleles difficult. Because HLA typing was unavailable for some donors at each locus, only the typed subset was used in association tests. A cluster of highly shared sequence variants was judged likely to be a technical artifact of the sequencing pipeline. Because counts were too low, around 18 rarely observed V segments, including chromosome 9 orphons, were left out of the earlier analysis of approximately 500 of the donors. In an earlier analysis of about 540 of the donors, most TCR beta V segments were observed in productive rearrangements about 87% or about 30% of the time, broadly matching IMGT annotations. In a later genetic analysis, fewer N-insertions in productive TCRs were reported among donors in an Asian-associated ancestry cluster than the approximately 630-donor mean. Three of the identified cytomegalovirus-associated TCR beta chains were confirmed in vitro to be specific for cytomegalovirus antigens. In both the original and validation cohorts, the classifier was reported to diagnose cytomegalovirus status with high specificity and sensitivity. Roughly uniform sequencing depth across donors was assumed in presence/absence analyses, although this assumption may not hold. A further reported finding was that TCR beta sequences accurately predicted the HLA-A and HLA-B alleles for most subjects in the first cohort. An association between a missense DCLRE1C variant and V-gene and J-gene trimming of TCR beta chains was found in a later genetic analysis and replicated in an independent cohort. Several of the top co-occurrence clusters appeared to be linked to parvovirus B19, influenza, CMV and Epstein-Barr virus, according to a later analysis. According to the authors, the approach could potentially be generalized to other disease states and immunological phenotypes. Across donors, most TCR sequences were observed very rarely, whereas some public TCRs were present in many individuals.

A note on this clone: Its antigen is unknown.

Looking up the germline V gene yields CDR1 MNHEY and CDR2 SVGAGI. The CDR3 numbers 13 residues from cysteine through phenylalanine. CDR3 DNA is the only sequence kept; it has 39 bases, read in frame from the first base. After removal of 6 bases from V and 6 bases from J, the junction retains 5 bases not matched to a gene. In total, just over 650 healthy bone marrow donors made up the cohort. At the time of sampling, all cohort members were nominally healthy, though unrecorded immune exposures were likely present. The donor tested CMV seronegative and was one of the 352 seronegative cohort members. A peripheral blood sample was provided by each donor, and peripheral blood mononuclear cells were used for TCR beta sequencing. Genomic DNA extraction from the blood cell samples was performed with the Qiagen DNeasy Blood Extraction Kit. Library preparation was by the immunoSEQ multiplex PCR assay. For the multiplex PCR, a mixture combining 60 forward primers for TCR Vbeta segments and 13 reverse primers for TCR Jbeta segments was used. The CDR3 region of rearranged TCR beta genes was amplified from genomic DNA by a multiplex PCR assay. The amplified TCR beta libraries were sequenced on the Illumina HiSeq System as 87-base-pair reads. On the study's bioinformatics: A later analysis tallied 80 million to 95 million unique TCR beta chains across the 666 repertoires, and some 10 million of those chains were shared by two or more donors. Raw reads were error-corrected and collapsed into unique sequences with a nearest-neighbor algorithm that merged closely related sequences to remove PCR and sequencing errors. V, D and J gene segments were assigned by aligning CDR3 sequences to IMGT reference sequences. For a sequence to be retained, a match of at least six nucleotides was required to both a V gene segment and a J gene segment. A rearrangement counted as productive if the CDR3 had no stop codons and remained in frame with V and J, and every other rearrangement counted as non-productive. CDR3 was defined according to IMGT convention as the region running from the second conserved V-encoded cysteine to the conserved J-encoded phenylalanine. The earlier analysis of 587 of the donors excluded sequences that lacked an unambiguous match to a single V gene segment. In an earlier analysis of almost 600 of the donors, a V segment was called functional when productive rearrangements were above 56.7%, and segregating when the standard deviation between donors exceeded 5%. A statistical classification framework was built for diagnosing cytomegalovirus status from the catalog of TCR beta chain sequences. V and J gene assignment, in a later analysis, came from comparing TCR nucleotide sequences with IMGT/GENE-DB human TR gene sequences. Using the TCRdist pipeline, a later analysis assigned CDR3 sequences along with most-parsimonious VDJ recombination scenarios. In a later analysis, each TCR beta chain was defined by its CDR3 amino acid sequence together with its V-gene family, and reads lacking a unique V-gene family were excluded. To address suspected cross-contamination and a sequencing artifact, a later analysis removed under 600 highly shared, low-generation-probability nucleotide sequences. A later analysis calculated a clonal expansion index for each public chain from normalized within-repertoire ranks of inferred template counts. In a later analysis, generation probabilities were computed using a VDJ recombination model fitted to out-of-frame rearrangements, and the results were checked against IGoR. Hypergeometric tests were used in a later analysis to score TCR-TCR, TCR-HLA and TCR-CMV co-occurrence, with a repertoire-size bias correction applied to the TCR pairs. In a later analysis, false discovery rates were estimated by permuting HLA or CMV assignments 20 times. In a later analysis, co-occurring TCRs were grouped using DBSCAN, with TCRdist sequence similarity added in when clustering inside HLA-allele-positive subsets. Repertoires with fewer than 30,000 or more than 120,000 public chains were left out of co-occurrence clustering, as were about five repertoires with anomalous nucleotide sharing. TCRdb took over this immuneACCESS table, retaining in-frame rearrangements with V and J assigned. Such tables are incomplete; in checked studies, under half of the missing clones stem from an unresolved V gene, and the remainder is unexplained. V and J calls and clone size are those listed in that table; D and trimming were worked out from the DNA. This sample's records show 100,000 or so clones. The top ten clonotypes cover under 0.7% of the sample.

This receptor was obtained from a man aged 50 or older in good health and CMV-seronegative. Input material: PBMCs. The chain couples TRBV6-5 to TRBJ2-7, and TRBD1 aligns with 10 junction nucleotides. CDR3 loop: CASRGTGESEQYF. The sequenced DNA is TGTGCCAGCAGGGGGACAGGGGAAAGCGAGCAGTACTTC.